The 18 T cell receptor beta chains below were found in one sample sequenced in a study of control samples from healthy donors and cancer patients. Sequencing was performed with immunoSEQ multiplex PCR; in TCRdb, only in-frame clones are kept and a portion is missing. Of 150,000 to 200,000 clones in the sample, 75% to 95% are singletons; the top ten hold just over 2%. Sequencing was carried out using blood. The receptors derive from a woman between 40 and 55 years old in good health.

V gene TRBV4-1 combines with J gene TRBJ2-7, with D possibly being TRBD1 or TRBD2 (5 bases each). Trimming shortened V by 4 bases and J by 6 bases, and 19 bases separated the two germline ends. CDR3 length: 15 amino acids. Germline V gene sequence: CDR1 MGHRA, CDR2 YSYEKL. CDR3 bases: TGCGCCAGCAGCCCCGTCACCGGGACCACCCGCGAGCAGTACTTC. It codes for CASSPVTGTTREQYF.

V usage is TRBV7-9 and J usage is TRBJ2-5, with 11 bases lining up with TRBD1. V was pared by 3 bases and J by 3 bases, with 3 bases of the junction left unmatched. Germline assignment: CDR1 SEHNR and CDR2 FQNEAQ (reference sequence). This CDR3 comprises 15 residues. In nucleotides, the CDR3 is TGTGCCAGCAGCTTGAGGACAGGGGGCGAAGAGACCCAGTACTTC. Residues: CASSLRTGGEETQYF.

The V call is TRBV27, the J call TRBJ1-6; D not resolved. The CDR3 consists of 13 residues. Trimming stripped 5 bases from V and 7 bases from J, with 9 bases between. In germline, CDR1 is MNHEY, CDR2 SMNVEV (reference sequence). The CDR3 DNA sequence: TGTGCCAGCAGTCCGCTGACCAATTCACCCCTCCACTTT. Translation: CASSPLTNSPLHF.

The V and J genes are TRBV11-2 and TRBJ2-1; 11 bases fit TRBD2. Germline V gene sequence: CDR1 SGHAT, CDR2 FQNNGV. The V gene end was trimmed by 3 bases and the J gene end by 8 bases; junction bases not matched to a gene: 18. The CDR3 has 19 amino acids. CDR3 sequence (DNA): TGTGCCAGCAGCTTTCGGCCGTCTAGCGGGGGGTTTCTGGTGGATGAGCAGTTCTTC. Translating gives CASSFRPSSGGFLVDEQFF.

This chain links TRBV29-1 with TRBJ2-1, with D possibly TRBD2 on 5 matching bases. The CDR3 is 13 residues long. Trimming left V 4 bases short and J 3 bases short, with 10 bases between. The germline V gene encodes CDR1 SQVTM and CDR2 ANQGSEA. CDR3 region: CSVVSGNYNEQFF. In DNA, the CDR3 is TGCAGCGTTGTCTCCGGGAACTACAATGAGCAGTTCTTC.

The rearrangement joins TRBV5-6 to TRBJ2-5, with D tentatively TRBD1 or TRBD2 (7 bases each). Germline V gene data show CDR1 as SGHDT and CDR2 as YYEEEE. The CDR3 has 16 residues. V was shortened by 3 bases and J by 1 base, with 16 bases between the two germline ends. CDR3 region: CASSWETGTIQETQYF. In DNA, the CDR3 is TGTGCCAGCAGCTGGGAGACAGGGACTATCCAAGAGACCCAGTACTTC.

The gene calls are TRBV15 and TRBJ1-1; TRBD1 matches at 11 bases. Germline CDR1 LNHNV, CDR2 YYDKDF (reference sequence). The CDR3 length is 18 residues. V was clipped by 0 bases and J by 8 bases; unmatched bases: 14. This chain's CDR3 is CATSRDVDRGQLAREAFF. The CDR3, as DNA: TGTGCCACCAGCAGAGATGTGGACAGGGGGCAACTAGCACGGGAAGCTTTCTTT.

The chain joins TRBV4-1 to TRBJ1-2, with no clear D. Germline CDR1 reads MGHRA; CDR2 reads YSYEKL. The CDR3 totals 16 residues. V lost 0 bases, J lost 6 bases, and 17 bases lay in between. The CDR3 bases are TGCGCCAGCAGCCAAGAGGGTCGGTTCGGGGTGGATGGCTACACCTTC. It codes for CASSQEGRFGVDGYTF.

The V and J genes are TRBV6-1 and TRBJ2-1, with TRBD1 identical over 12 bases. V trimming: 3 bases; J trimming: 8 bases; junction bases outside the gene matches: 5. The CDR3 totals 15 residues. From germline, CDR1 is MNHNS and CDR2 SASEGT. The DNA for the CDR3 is TGTGCCAGCAGTGAGACCGGGACAGGGGGCGATGAGCAGTTCTTC. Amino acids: CASSETGTGGDEQFF.

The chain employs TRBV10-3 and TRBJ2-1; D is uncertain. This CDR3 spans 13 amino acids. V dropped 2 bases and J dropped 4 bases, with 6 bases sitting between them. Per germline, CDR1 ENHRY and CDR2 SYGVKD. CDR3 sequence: CAISEGQYNEQFF. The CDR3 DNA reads TGTGCCATCAGTGAGGGGCAGTACAATGAGCAGTTCTTC.

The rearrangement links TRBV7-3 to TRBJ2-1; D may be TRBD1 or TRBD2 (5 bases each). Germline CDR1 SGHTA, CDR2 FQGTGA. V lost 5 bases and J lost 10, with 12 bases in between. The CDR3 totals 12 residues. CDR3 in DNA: TGTGCCAGCAGCCAGACGGGGACCGAGCAGTTCTTC. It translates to CASSQTGTEQFF.

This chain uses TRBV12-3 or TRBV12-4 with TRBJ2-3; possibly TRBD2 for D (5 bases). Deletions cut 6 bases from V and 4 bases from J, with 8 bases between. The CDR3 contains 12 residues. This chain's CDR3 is CASSRTPDTQYF. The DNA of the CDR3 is TGTGCCAGCAGCAGGACTCCAGATACGCAGTATTTT.

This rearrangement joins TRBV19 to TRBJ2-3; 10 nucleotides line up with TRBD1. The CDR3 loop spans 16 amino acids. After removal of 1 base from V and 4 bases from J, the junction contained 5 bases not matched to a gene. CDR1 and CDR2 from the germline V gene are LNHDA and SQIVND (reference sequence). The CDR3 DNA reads TGTGCCAGTAGTATAGCGGGACAGGGGATTGCAGATACGCAGTATTTT. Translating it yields CASSIAGQGIADTQYF.

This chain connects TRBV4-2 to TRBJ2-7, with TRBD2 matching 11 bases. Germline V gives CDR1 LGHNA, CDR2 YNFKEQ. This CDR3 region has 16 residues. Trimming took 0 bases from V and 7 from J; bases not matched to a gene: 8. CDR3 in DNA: TGTGCCAGCAGCCAAGATGAACTAGCGGGGGCCAGGGAGCAGTACTTC. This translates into CASSQDELAGAREQYF.

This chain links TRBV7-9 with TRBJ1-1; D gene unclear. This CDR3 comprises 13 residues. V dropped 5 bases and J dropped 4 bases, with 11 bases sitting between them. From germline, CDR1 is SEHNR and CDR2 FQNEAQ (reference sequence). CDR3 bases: TGTGCCAGCAGCAATGGAAGAGCCACTGAAGCTTTCTTT. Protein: CASSNGRATEAFF. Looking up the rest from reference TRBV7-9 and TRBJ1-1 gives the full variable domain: DTGVSQNPRHKITKRGQNVTFRCDPISEHNRLYWYRQTLGQGPEFLTYFQNEAQLEKSRLLSDRFSAERPKGSFSTLEIQRTEQGDSAMYLCASSNGRATEAFFGQGTRLTVV.

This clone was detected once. The DNA for the CDR3 is TGTGCCAGCAGTGGCGGGGTCGGTTGGCAATCGTCCGAGCAGTACTTC. Translated: CASSGGVGWQSSEQYF. The chain recombines TRBV28 with TRBJ2-7, with D perhaps TRBD2 (6 bases). Trimming removed 5 bases from V and 6 bases from J, with 23 bases in between. Germline CDR1 MDHEN, CDR2 SYDVKM. This CDR3 has 16 residues.

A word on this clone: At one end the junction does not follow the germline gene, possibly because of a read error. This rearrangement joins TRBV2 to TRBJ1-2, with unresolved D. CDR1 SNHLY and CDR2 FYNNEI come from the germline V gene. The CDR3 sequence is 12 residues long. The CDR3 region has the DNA TGTGCCAGCAGTGGAGACACCAAGGCGCGACACTTC. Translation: CASSGDTKARHF. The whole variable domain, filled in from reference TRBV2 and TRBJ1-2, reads EPEVTQTPSHQVTQMGQEVILRCVPISNHLYFYWYRQILGQKVEFLVSFYNNEISEKSEIFDDQFSVERPDGSNFTLKIRSTKLEDSAMYFCASSGDTKARHFGSGTRLTVV.

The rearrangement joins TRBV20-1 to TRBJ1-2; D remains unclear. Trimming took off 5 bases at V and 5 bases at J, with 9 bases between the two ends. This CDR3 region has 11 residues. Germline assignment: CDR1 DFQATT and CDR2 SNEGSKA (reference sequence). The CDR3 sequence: CSAPKDYGYTF. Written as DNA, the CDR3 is TGCAGTGCTCCAAAGGATTATGGCTACACCTTC.